Listed below are T cell receptor beta chains from one sample, sequenced in a study of cytomegalovirus exposure and HLA in healthy donors. Here immunoSEQ multiplex PCR was the method, and the copy in TCRdb shows in-frame clones only, minus some. The sample lists about 82,000 clones, approximately 79% occurring once. The source material was PBMCs. Receptors originate from a human donor in good health. CDR3s include the opening cysteine and the closing phenylalanine or tryptophan. The D gene is left open where the match is weak. Not all rows give a size; the values are once, few, many and, for expanded clones, a class.

>few|TRBD1|TRBV6-5|TRBJ1-1
CASSGTGKGEAFF
TGTGCCAGCAGTGGGACAGGGAAGGGTGAAGCTTTCTTT
>NA|TRBD1|TRBV9|TRBJ1-4
CASSAEGATNEKLFF
TGTGCCAGCAGCGCCGAGGGGGCCACTAATGAAAAACTGTTTTTT
>NA|NA|TRBV6-5|TRBJ1-1
CASSYQGLAFF
TGTGCCAGCAGTTACCAGGGACTCGCTTTCTTT
>NA|NA|TRBV7-2|TRBJ2-7
CASSLGGFSYEQYF
TGTGCCAGCAGCTTAGGGGGCTTCTCCTACGAGCAGTACTTC
>NA|NA|TRBV7-6|TRBJ2-1
CASSPLTDSYNEQFF
TGTGCCAGCAGCCCGCTGACAGATTCCTACAATGAGCAGTTCTTC
>NA|NA|TRBV7-8|TRBJ1-3
CASSPRQTGNTIYF
TGTGCCAGCAGCCCCCGACAAACCGGAAACACCATATATTTT
>once|TRBD2|TRBV4-2|TRBJ2-2
CAASGGRTGELFF
TGTGCCGCCTCGGGGGGACGCACCGGGGAGCTGTTTTTT
>NA|NA|TRBV12-5|TRBJ1-2
CASGLSLRGREFYGYTF
TGTGCTAGTGGTTTGTCCCTTAGGGGGAGAGAATTCTATGGCTACACCTTC
>NA|NA|TRBV6-6|TRBJ2-3
CASSYEASSGTDTQYF
TGTGCCAGCAGTTACGAGGCTAGCTCCGGCACAGATACGCAGTATTTT
>few|NA|TRBV19|TRBJ1-5
CASNEGPANQPQHF
TGTGCCAGTAACGAGGGCCCGGCCAATCAGCCCCAGCATTTT
>NA|NA|TRBV14|TRBJ2-1
CASSQWRSGKDSYNEQFF
TGTGCCAGCAGCCAATGGCGGAGCGGAAAAGACTCCTACAATGAGCAGTTCTTC
>NA|TRBD1|TRBV19|TRBJ1-5
CASEYRGGNQPQHF
TGTGCCAGTGAGTACAGGGGTGGCAATCAGCCCCAGCATTTT
>NA|NA|TRBV15|TRBJ1-1
CATSRVASSDTEAFF
TGTGCCACCAGCAGAGTAGCGAGTTCGGACACTGAAGCTTTCTTT
>NA|TRBD1|TRBV4-3|TRBJ2-2
CASSQEEGARAGELFF
TGCGCCAGCAGCCAAGAAGAGGGGGCAAGGGCCGGGGAGCTGTTTTTT
>NA|TRBD1|TRBV2|TRBJ1-2
CASSDYRGKGYTF
TGTGCCAGCAGTGACTACAGGGGTAAAGGCTACACCTTC
>NA|TRBD1|TRBV13|TRBJ1-1
CASSPQTGGGTEAFF
TGTGCCAGCAGCCCACAGACAGGGGGAGGAACTGAAGCTTTCTTT
>NA|NA|TRBV19|TRBJ2-1
CASSIVGAQQFF
TGTGCCAGTAGTATAGTAGGGGCACAGCAGTTCTTC
>NA|NA|TRBV5-6|TRBJ2-7
CASSLGQNTYEQYF
TGTGCCAGCAGCTTAGGACAGAATACCTACGAGCAGTACTTC
>NA|NA|TRBV11-2|TRBJ2-2
CASSLRARSRAGELFF
TGTGCCAGCAGCTTGCGGGCGCGTAGTAGGGCCGGGGAGCTGTTTTTT
>NA|NA|TRBV4-3|TRBJ2-7
CASSAGEGAYEQYF
TGCGCCAGCAGCGCAGGGGAGGGTGCCTACGAGCAGTACTTC
>NA|TRBD1|TRBV2|TRBJ1-5
CASSGLGGENQPQHF
TGTGCCAGCAGTGGGTTAGGGGGCGAGAATCAGCCCCAGCATTTT
>NA|NA|TRBV5-8|TRBJ2-1
CASSLGQSVEQFF
TGTGCCAGCAGCTTGGGGCAAAGCGTCGAGCAGTTCTTC
>NA|TRBD2|TRBV6-4|TRBJ2-3
CASTSGLAGDTQYF
TGTGCCAGCACATCGGGACTAGCGGGGGATACGCAGTATTTT
>NA|TRBD1|TRBV18|TRBJ1-5
CASSPDRGLQPQHF
TGTGCCAGCTCACCGGACAGGGGATTGCAGCCCCAGCATTTT
>NA|NA|TRBV15|TRBJ1-2
CATSRGVRQVYGYTF
TGTGCCACCAGCAGAGGGGTACGACAGGTCTATGGCTACACCTTC
>medium-sized|NA|TRBV7-9|TRBJ1-5
CASSPWGGAGEPQHF
TGTGCCAGCAGCCCCTGGGGGGGAGCCGGGGAGCCCCAGCATTTT
>NA|TRBD1|TRBV2|TRBJ1-2
CAAPRQGNYGYTF
TGTGCCGCCCCCCGACAGGGAAACTATGGCTACACCTTC
>once|TRBD1|TRBV19|TRBJ2-2
CASSIWTGTTGELFF
TGTGCCAGTAGTATTTGGACAGGGACAACCGGGGAGCTGTTTTTT
>NA|TRBD1|TRBV19|TRBJ1-2
CASYDFLRDRGSGYTF
TGTGCCAGCTACGACTTTCTCCGGGACAGGGGATCGGGCTACACCTTC
>NA|NA|TRBV7-6|TRBJ2-3
CASSLSSADTQYF
TGTGCCAGCAGCTTAAGCTCGGCAGATACGCAGTATTTT
>once|TRBD1|TRBV6-1|TRBJ2-3
CASSGTGITDTQYF
TGTGCCAGCAGTGGGACAGGGATCACAGATACGCAGTATTTT